This entry lists 6 T cell receptor beta chains sequenced from one sample in a study of blood T cell repertoires in COVID-19 (dated by TCRdb to 2020 to 2021). The receptor library was made with the immunoSEQ multiplex PCR assay. This immuneACCESS table, as held by TCRdb, lists in-frame sequences with V and J called but not all clones. Of the missing ones, under half trace to an unresolved V gene in checked studies; the others have no known cause. In all, the sample holds about 74,000 clones, and around 88% of those were seen once. More than 1.5% of the sample goes to the ten largest clones. Sequencing used peripheral blood. Source of these receptors: a woman older than 75 with active or convalescent COVID-19.

V gene TRBV19 combines with J gene TRBJ1-1; 9 positions match TRBD1. The germline gives CDR1 LNHDA, CDR2 SQIVND (reference sequence). After removal of 0 bases from V and 1 base from J, the junction contained 6 bases not matched to a gene. This CDR3 is built from 17 residues. In nucleotides, the CDR3 is TGTGCCAGTAGTATAGATGGGAACAGGGGGCCGAACACTGAAGCTTTCTTT. Translating gives CASSIDGNRGPNTEAFF.

The chain links TRBV7-3 to TRBJ2-3; a possible D gene is TRBD2 (5 bases). CDR3 length equals 12 residues. CDR1 and CDR2 (germline): SGHTA, FQGTGA. V was trimmed by 6 bases and J by 4 bases, leaving 8 bases between them. CDR3 sequence: CASSQRADTQYF. The CDR3 DNA sequence: TGTGCCAGCAGTCAGAGGGCAGATACGCAGTATTTT. Complete variable domain (other parts from reference TRBV7-3 and TRBJ2-3): GAGVSQTPSNKVTEKGKYVELRCDPISGHTALYWYRQSLGQGPEFLIYFQGTGAADDSGLPNDRFFAVRPEGSVSTLKIQRTERGDSAVYLCASSQRADTQYFGPGTRLTVL.

The chain uses TRBV18 and TRBJ2-3, with 16 positions matching TRBD2. This CDR3 is 16 amino acids long. Trimming took 7 bases from V and 4 from J; bases not matched to a gene: 5. Germline values: CDR1 KGHSH, CDR2 LQKENI. CDR3 residues: CASLSGTSGRADTQYF. The CDR3 bases are TGTGCCAGCTTGTCCGGGACTAGCGGGAGGGCAGATACGCAGTATTTT.

This chain connects TRBV7-9 to TRBJ2-3; 7 bases line up with TRBD1. Trimming took 5 bases from V and 5 from J; bases not matched to a gene: 13. The CDR3 has 16 amino acids. Germline V CDR1 and CDR2: SEHNR, FQNEAQ (reference sequence). This CDR3 is CASSRPTGPAGDTQYF. In DNA, the CDR3 is TGTGCCAGCAGCCGACCGACAGGGCCCGCGGGAGATACGCAGTATTTT.

The V call is TRBV19, the J call TRBJ2-7; possible D gene TRBD1, 6 bases. Trimming pared 5 bases from V and 1 base from J, leaving 15 bases between. Germline assignment: CDR1 LNHDA and CDR2 SQIVND (reference sequence). The CDR3 is made up of 15 amino acids. The CDR3 sequence: CASSPQGTQSYEQYF. CDR3 coding DNA: TGTGCCAGTAGTCCACAGGGAACCCAATCCTACGAGCAGTACTTC.

The chain has TRBV3-1 (or the pseudogene TRBV3-2) and TRBJ1-6; 10 bases align to TRBD1. CDR3 length: 16 amino acids. Germline V lookup: CDR1 LGHDT, CDR2 YNNKEL (reference sequence). With V trimmed by 4 bases and J by 10 bases, 10 bases remained unmatched. For the CDR3, the DNA is TGTGCCAGCAGCCCCCGGGACAGGGGAGTTAACTCACCCCTCCACTTT. It translates to CASSPRDRGVNSPLHF.